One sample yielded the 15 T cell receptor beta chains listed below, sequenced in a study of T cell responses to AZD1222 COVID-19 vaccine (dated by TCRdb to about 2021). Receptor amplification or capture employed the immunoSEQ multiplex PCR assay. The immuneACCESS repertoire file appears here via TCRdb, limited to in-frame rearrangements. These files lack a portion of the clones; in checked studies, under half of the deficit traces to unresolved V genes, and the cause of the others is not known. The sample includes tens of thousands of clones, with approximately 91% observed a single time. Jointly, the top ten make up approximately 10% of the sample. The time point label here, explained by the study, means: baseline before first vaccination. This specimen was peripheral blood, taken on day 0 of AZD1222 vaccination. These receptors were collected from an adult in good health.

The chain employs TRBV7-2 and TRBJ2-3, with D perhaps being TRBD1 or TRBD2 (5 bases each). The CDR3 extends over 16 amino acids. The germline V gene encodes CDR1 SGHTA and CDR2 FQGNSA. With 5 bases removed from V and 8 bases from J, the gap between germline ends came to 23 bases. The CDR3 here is CASSPPGLRIPGTQYF. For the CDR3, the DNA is TGTGCCAGCAGCCCCCCGGGGCTTAGGATCCCGGGTACGCAGTATTTT.

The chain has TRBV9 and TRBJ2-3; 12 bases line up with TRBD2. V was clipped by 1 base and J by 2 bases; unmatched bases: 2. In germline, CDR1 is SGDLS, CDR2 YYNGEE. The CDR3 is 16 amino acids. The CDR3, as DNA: TGTGCCAGCAGCGTATGGACTAGCGGGGACACAGATACGCAGTATTTT. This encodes CASSVWTSGDTDTQYF. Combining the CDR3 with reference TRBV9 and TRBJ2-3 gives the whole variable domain DSGVTQTPKHLITATGQRVTLRCSPRSGDLSVYWYQQSLDQGLQFLIQYYNGEERAKGNILERFSAQQFPDLHSELNLSSLELGDSALYFCASSVWTSGDTDTQYFGPGTRLTVL.

DNA of the CDR3: TGTGCCAGCAACCCCGGGTCGAGCACAGATACGCAGTATTTT. Translation: CASNPGSSTDTQYF. V and J are TRBV7-2 and TRBJ2-3; no definite D call. Germline V gene data show CDR1 as SGHTA and CDR2 as FQGNSA. Deletions cut 7 bases from V and 0 bases from J, with 11 bases between. The CDR3 extends over 14 amino acids.

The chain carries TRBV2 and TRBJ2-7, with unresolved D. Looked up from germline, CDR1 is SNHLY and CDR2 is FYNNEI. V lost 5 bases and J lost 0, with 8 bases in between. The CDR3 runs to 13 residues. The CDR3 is CASSRRSSYEQYF. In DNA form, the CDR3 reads TGTGCCAGCAGTCGTAGGAGCTCCTACGAGCAGTACTTC.

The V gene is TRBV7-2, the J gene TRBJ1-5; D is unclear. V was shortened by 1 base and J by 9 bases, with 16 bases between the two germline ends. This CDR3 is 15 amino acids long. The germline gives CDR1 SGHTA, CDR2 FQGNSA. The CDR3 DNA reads TGTGCCAGCAGCTTAGACAAAGCCCCGGTTAGGCCCCAGCATTTT. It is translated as CASSLDKAPVRPQHF.

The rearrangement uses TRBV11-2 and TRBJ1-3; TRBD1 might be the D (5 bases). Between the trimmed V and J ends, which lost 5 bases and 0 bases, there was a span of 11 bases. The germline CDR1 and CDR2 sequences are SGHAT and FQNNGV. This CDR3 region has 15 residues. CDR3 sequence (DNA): TGTGCCAGCAGCCCTAGGCAGGGCTCTGGAAACACCATATATTTT. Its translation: CASSPRQGSGNTIYF.

CDR3 in amino acids: CASSPPSTGGEQYF. CDR3 bases: TGTGCCAGCTCACCACCCAGCACCGGTGGGGAGCAGTACTTC. This chain joins TRBV18 and TRBJ2-7; D unresolved. V lost 0 bases and J lost 7, with 13 bases in between. This CDR3 comprises 14 residues. The germline CDR1 and CDR2 sequences are KGHSH and LQKENI.

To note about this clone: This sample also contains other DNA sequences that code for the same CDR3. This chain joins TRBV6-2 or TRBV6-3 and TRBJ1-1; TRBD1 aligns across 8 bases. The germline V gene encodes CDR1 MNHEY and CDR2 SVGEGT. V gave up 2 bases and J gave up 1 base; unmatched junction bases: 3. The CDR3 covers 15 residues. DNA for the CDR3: TGTGCCAGCAGTTACCAAGACAGGGGGAACACTGAAGCTTTCTTT. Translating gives CASSYQDRGNTEAFF.

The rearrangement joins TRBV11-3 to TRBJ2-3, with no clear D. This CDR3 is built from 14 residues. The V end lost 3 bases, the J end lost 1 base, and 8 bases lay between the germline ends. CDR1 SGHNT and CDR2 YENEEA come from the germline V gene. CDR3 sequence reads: CASSFHSGTDTQYF. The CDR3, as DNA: TGTGCCAGCAGCTTTCACAGTGGCACAGATACGCAGTATTTT.

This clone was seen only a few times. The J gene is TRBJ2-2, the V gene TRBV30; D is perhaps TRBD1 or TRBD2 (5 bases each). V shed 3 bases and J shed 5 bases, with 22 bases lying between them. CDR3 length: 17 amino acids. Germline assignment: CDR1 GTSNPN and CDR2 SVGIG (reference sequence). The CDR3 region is CAWSQNTGTYSTGELFF. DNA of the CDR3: TGTGCCTGGAGCCAAAACACCGGGACCTATAGTACCGGGGAGCTGTTTTTT.

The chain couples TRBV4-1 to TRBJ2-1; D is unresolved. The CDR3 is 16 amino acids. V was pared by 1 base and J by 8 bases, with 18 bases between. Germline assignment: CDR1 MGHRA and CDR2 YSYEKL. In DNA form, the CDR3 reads TGCGCCAGCAGCCAAGGTCCGGCGAAATCGGGCGATGAGCAGTTCTTC. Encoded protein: CASSQGPAKSGDEQFF.

The CDR3 reads CASPAQPQHF. CDR3 DNA sequence: TGCGCCAGCCCCGCGCAGCCCCAGCATTTT. The chain joins TRBV10-1 to TRBJ1-5; D remains ambiguous. V gave up 8 bases and J gave up 7 bases, with 6 bases separating them. The CDR3 spans 10 residues. Germline CDR1 and CDR2: WNHNN and SYGVQD (reference sequence).

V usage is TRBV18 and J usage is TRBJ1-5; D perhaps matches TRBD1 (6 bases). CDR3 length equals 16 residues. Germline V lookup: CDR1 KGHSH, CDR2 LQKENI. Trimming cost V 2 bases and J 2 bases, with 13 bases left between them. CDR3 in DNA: TGTGCCAGCTCACCAGTCAGGGGCGACGGCAATCAGCCCCAGCATTTT. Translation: CASSPVRGDGNQPQHF. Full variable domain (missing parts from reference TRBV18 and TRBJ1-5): NAGVMQNPRHLVRRRGQEARLRCSPMKGHSHVYWYRQLPEEGLKFMVYLQKENIIDESGMPKERFSAEFPKEGPSILRIQQVVRGDSAAYFCASSPVRGDGNQPQHFGDGTRLSIL.

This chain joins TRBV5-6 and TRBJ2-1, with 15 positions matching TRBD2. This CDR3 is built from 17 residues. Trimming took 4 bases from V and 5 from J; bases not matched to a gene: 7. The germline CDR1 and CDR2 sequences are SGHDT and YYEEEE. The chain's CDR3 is CASSLPGLAGGHNEQFF. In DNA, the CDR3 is TGTGCCAGCAGCCTACCGGGACTAGCGGGGGGCCACAATGAGCAGTTCTTC.

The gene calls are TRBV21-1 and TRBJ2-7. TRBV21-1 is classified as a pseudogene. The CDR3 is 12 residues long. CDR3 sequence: CASSKDVYEQYF. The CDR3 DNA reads TGTGCCAGCAGTAAGGATGTCTACGAGCAGTACTTC.